This T cell receptor (beta chain) comes out of a study of cytomegalovirus exposure and HLA in healthy donors. Study-level results: On later analysis, the bulk of CMV-associated TCR beta chains appeared to be HLA-restricted. Being indistinguishable, some V segments were excluded, TRBV6-2 and TRBV6-3 among them.

PCR involved 60 Vbeta and 13 Jbeta primers. Clones were sequenced by immunoSEQ multiplex PCR, and TCRdb holds only the in-frame ones, with some missing. The table lists tens of thousands of clones, 70% to 80% of them singletons. The CDR3 loop spans 13 amino acids. Germline V gene data show CDR1 as SGHTA and CDR2 as FQGTGA. V was clipped by 0 bases and J by 2 bases, with 5 bases between them. As for this clone: Its antigen is not identified.

The chain carries TRBV7-3 and TRBJ2-7; D gene ambiguous. This receptor was identified in a man aged 50-60 years in good health and CMV-seropositive. Material: PBMCs. CDR3 coding DNA: TGTGCCAGCAGCTTAACAGCGACCTACGAGCAGTACTTC. Translated, it gives CASSLTATYEQYF.